What follows describes a single T cell receptor beta chain. The table lists this clonotype with a few counts. What this receptor recognizes is not known. No qualities accompany the bases; no much larger clone lies one base away. The record originates from a study of blood T cells in healthy people across ages (dated by TCRdb to the mid-2010s). Study-level background: In model experiments, template switching captured roughly one uniquely barcoded TCR beta cDNA molecule for every two T cells. The donors were divided into four age groups: young (average about 16 years), middle-aged (almost 40), aged (approximately 64) and long-lived (more than 75). The study measured age-related changes in TCR beta repertoire diversity using deep sequencing normalized with unique cDNA molecular identifiers. To avoid experimental bias, donors of different ages were spread randomly across the sequencing lanes. Using the same blood draw, the study looked at two additional independent replicas of 1 million unique cDNA reads for two donors, one aged 18 to 30 and the other aged 80 or older.

The research as a whole found: Estimates of total diversity based on one million sequenced T cells were considered lower bounds and underestimates. The CMV infection status of donors was not known, potentially confounding age-related changes in expanded clonotypes. Compared with the aged group, the long-lived group had more naive CD4+ T cells, fewer expanded clones and increased TCR diversity, suggesting age selection. The percentage of naive T cells measured by flow cytometry correlated strongly with observed TCR beta diversity. Because profiling used bulk unsorted PBMCs, naive and antigen-experienced compartments could not be compared conclusively. As age increased, observed TCR beta diversity per million T cells dropped in a roughly linear way, and a significant reduction was already evident by age 40.

From the cysteine through the phenylalanine, the CDR3 covers 12 amino acids. This entry keeps only the CDR3 DNA: 36 bases, framed from base 1. V is shortened by 12 bases, J by 4 bases, and the region joining them spans 14 bases. The CDR1 and CDR2 encoded by the germline V gene are KGHDR and SFDVKD. Library prep was done by 5' RACE. The data were produced on an Illumina HiSeq 2500. A second PCR of about 7 to 12 cycles was run with a J-beta primer mix and a sample-barcoded 5' primer. A template-switch 5' adaptor carrying 12 random nucleotides introduced a unique molecular identifier onto each TCR beta cDNA molecule. At least 2.5 million CDR3-containing paired-end reads were obtained from each sample. First-strand cDNA synthesis was performed from all RNA using the Mint cDNA synthesis kit, with priming by a TRBC-specific oligonucleotide. Following uracil-DNA glycosylase treatment, all cDNA underwent a first 18-cycle PCR with the universal primers M1SS and BC2_uni_R. Regarding the original processing steps: For normalization, 1 million high-quality reads, each with a distinct molecular identifier, were randomly selected from each sample. Instead of being binned into consensus sequences, reads with shared molecular identifiers were discarded. MiTCR, with a Q25 quality threshold and the strictest error-elimination algorithm, was used for CDR3 identification, clonotype clustering and error correction. A nonparametric unseen species model using Euler transformation provided a lower-bound estimate of total TCR beta diversity. Starting from the raw public reads, TCRdb applied fastp trimming at Q25, assembled clones with MiXCR and retained in-frame beta chains. For every CDR3 protein sequence, its rows merge into one entry that carries the most common genes and DNA. For this entry, the V and J calls and clone size follow TCRdb and not the study's own pipeline. In all, the sample holds approximately 800,000 distinct CDR3 sequences, and approximately 35% of those were seen once. Under 15% of the sample goes to the ten largest clones.

The roughly 38 donors, aged roughly 6 to 100 years, were systemically healthy Caucasian individuals from Russia. Each donor gave 9.5 to 10 milliliters of peripheral blood, drawn into EDTA-treated Vacutainer tubes. Ficoll-Paque density-gradient centrifugation was used to isolate PBMCs, with at least 7 million obtained per sample. Trizol reagent was used to extract total RNA from the PBMCs, yielding at least 5 micrograms per sample. For every donor, flow cytometry on a PBMC aliquot measured the percentage of naive CD45RAhigh/CD27high T cells. The sample comprised blood. Recombination connected TRBV24-1 to TRBJ1-2, with TRBD1 tentatively as D gene (6 bases match). This sequence was found in a man aged 18 to 35 in good health. The CDR3 has the sequence CAPHLGAYGYTF. DNA sequence: TGTGCCCCTCACCTGGGGGCCTATGGCTACACCTTC.